Shown below are 16 T cell receptor beta chains from a single sample sequenced in a study of CD8 T cells in Susac syndrome. When the RNA was reverse transcribed, random hexamers were used with an input of about 0.45 to 1 ug. TCRdb processed the immunoSEQ multiplex PCR reads anew with MiXCR; each CDR3 protein has one entry. Of around 25,000 distinct CDR3 sequences listed, 93% are singletons. The specimen sequenced was CD8+ T cells from PBMCs. The receptors derive from a human donor with Susac syndrome.

The chain joins TRBV25-1 to TRBJ2-1, with D maybe TRBD2 (5 bases). Germline lookup yields CDR1 MGHDK and CDR2 SYGVNS. V lost 5 bases to trimming and J lost 10 bases, with 12 bases between them. The CDR3 is 12 amino acids. The CDR3 sequence: CASSPRSGEQFF. The CDR3 DNA reads TGTGCCAGCAGTCCAAGGTCGGGGGAGCAGTTCTTC.

The genes are TRBV28 and TRBJ1-1; D gene ambiguous. The CDR3 consists of 16 residues. Trimming cost V 5 bases and J 1 base, with 17 bases left between them. Germline CDR1 and CDR2: MDHEN and SYDVKM. The CDR3 DNA reads as TGTGCCAGCAGTCCCCCGGGCCGCACCCGGAACACTGAAGCTTTCTTT. It is translated as CASSPPGRTRNTEAFF.

V and J are TRBV9 and TRBJ2-3, with D possibly matching TRBD1 (5 bases). Trimming cost V 3 bases and J 1 base, with 15 bases left between them. Germline CDR1 SGDLS, CDR2 YYNGEE. CDR3 length equals 16 residues. In DNA form, the CDR3 reads TGTGCCAGCAGCGCAGACAGCTATATCGGCACAGATACGCAGTATTTT. Translating it yields CASSADSYIGTDTQYF.

The rearrangement joins TRBV19 to TRBJ2-3, with D perhaps TRBD1 (5 bases). V was pared by 2 bases and J by 3 bases, with 12 bases between. The CDR3 consists of 15 residues. CDR1 LNHDA and CDR2 SQIVND come from the germline V gene (reference sequence). CDR3 amino acids: CASSISQGWTDTQYF. CDR3 sequence (DNA): TGTGCCAGTAGTATAAGTCAGGGATGGACAGATACGCAGTATTTT.

V is TRBV11-1 and J is TRBJ2-1, with 12 bases identical to TRBD2. Trimming at V came to 4 bases and at J to 1 base, leaving 11 bases not matched to a gene. Germline-derived CDR1 and CDR2 are SGHAT and FQDESV (reference sequence). This CDR3 contains 19 residues. In DNA form, the CDR3 reads TGTGCCAGCAGCTCTCCCTGGACTAGCGGGGAGCGTTCCTACAATGAGCAGTTCTTC. Its translation is CASSSPWTSGERSYNEQFF.

The gene calls are TRBV27 and TRBJ2-1, with a weak D call TRBD2 (7 bases). In germline, CDR1 is MNHEY, CDR2 SMNVEV (reference sequence). This CDR3 spans 15 amino acids. Trimming took 6 bases from V and 2 from J, leaving 14 bases between them. CDR3 region: CASSHRGGAYNEQFF. For the CDR3, the DNA is TGTGCCAGCAGCCATCGCGGGGGCGCCTACAATGAGCAGTTCTTC.

The CDR3, as DNA: TGCGCCAGCAGCTGGGACGGGACATACGAGCAGTACTTC. It specifies CASSWDGTYEQYF. J is TRBJ2-7 and V is TRBV5-1, with TRBD1 as a possible D gene (6 bases). Germline V gene sequence: CDR1 SGHRS, CDR2 YFSETQ. The CDR3 extends over 13 amino acids. Trimming shortened V by 3 bases and J by 4 bases, and 11 bases separated the two germline ends. Combining the CDR3 with reference TRBV5-1 and TRBJ2-7 gives the whole variable domain KAGVTQTPRYLIKTRGQQVTLSCSPISGHRSVSWYQQTPGQGLQFLFEYFSETQRNKGNFPGRFSGRQFSNSRSEMNVSTLELGDSALYLCASSWDGTYEQYFGPGTRLTVT.

This rearrangement joins TRBV6-5 to TRBJ2-1, with D unclear. Germline V gene lookup returns CDR1 MNHEY and CDR2 SVGAGI. V was clipped by 2 bases and J by 6 bases, with 5 bases between them. The CDR3 contains 12 residues. The CDR3 DNA follows: TGTGCCAGCAGTTACAACCTCAATGAGCAGTTCTTC. Translating gives CASSYNLNEQFF.

The genes are TRBV6-1 and TRBJ2-3; D is uncertain. The CDR3 length is 16 residues. V was cut by 1 base and J by 6 bases, with 17 bases left in between. The germline CDR1 and CDR2 sequences are MNHNS and SASEGT. The CDR3 region has the DNA TGTGCCAGCAGTGAAGTAGGCAGGCCCCCGGCGGATACGCAGTATTTT. This codes for CASSEVGRPPADTQYF.

This rearrangement joins TRBV29-1 to TRBJ2-7, with D uncertain. Trimming took 6 bases from V and 2 from J, leaving 14 bases between them. Looked up from germline, CDR1 is SQVTM and CDR2 is ANQGSEA. The CDR3 length is 13 residues. CDR3 loop: CSVMGRVAYEQYF. CDR3 in DNA: TGCAGCGTAATGGGAAGGGTGGCCTACGAGCAGTACTTC.

The gene calls are TRBV20-1 and TRBJ2-1; the D is unclear. The V end lost 0 bases, the J end lost 4 bases, and 13 bases lay between the germline ends. CDR1 and CDR2 (germline): DFQATT, SNEGSKA (reference sequence). This CDR3 is 15 amino acids long. In nucleotides, the CDR3 is TGCAGTGCTAGAGATTACGAGTCAGATTACAATGAGCAGTTCTTC. Its translation: CSARDYESDYNEQFF.

The chain couples TRBV20-1 to TRBJ2-7, with 9 bases matching TRBD1. The junction had 5 bases not matched to a gene; V was cut back by 2 bases and J by 3 bases. This CDR3 has 14 amino acids. Per germline, CDR1 DFQATT and CDR2 SNEGSKA (reference sequence). As DNA, the CDR3 is TGCAGTGCTAGAAACGACAGGGGGATCTACGAGCAGTACTTC. Its protein is CSARNDRGIYEQYF.

The chain employs TRBV28 and TRBJ2-5, with D uncertain. V shed 7 bases and J shed 0 bases, with 15 bases lying between them. This CDR3 has 15 residues. Per germline, CDR1 MDHEN and CDR2 SYDVKM. The CDR3 reads CASNYKRTDQETQYF. The CDR3 DNA reads TGTGCCAGCAATTATAAAAGGACGGACCAAGAGACCCAGTACTTC.

The V call is TRBV11-2, the J call TRBJ1-6, with D perhaps matching TRBD1 (5 bases). The CDR3 length is 14 residues. V lost 10 bases and J 0 bases, leaving 10 bases between the germline ends. Germline V lookup: CDR1 SGHAT, CDR2 FQNNGV. The CDR3 is CANRRSSYNSPLHF. The CDR3 DNA sequence: TGTGCCAACAGGCGAAGCTCCTATAATTCACCCCTCCACTTT.

The rearrangement links TRBV27 to TRBJ2-2; 7 bases fit TRBD1. The CDR3 runs 16 residues. Trimming took 4 bases from V and 2 from J; bases not matched to a gene: 7. Germline lookup yields CDR1 MNHEY and CDR2 SMNVEV (reference sequence). In nucleotides, the CDR3 is TGTGCCAGCAGTTCGTCAAACAGGGGAAACACCGGGGAGCTGTTTTTT. Encoded protein: CASSSSNRGNTGELFF.

The chain combines TRBV25-1 with TRBJ1-1, with TRBD1 matching 8 bases. The CDR3 extends over 13 amino acids. With 3 bases clipped from V and 7 bases from J, the junction kept 4 bases outside the gene matches. From germline, CDR1 is MGHDK and CDR2 SYGVNS. As DNA, the CDR3 is TGTGCCAGCAGTGACCCTGACAGGGGTGAAGCTTTCTTT. Its protein is CASSDPDRGEAFF.